Presented here are 25 T cell receptor beta chains from one specimen sequenced in a study of blood T cells in healthy people across ages. Together with a sample-barcoded 5' primer, a J-beta primer mix was included in a second PCR lasting roughly 6 to 12 cycles. MiXCR, applied by TCRdb to the 5' RACE reads, yields one record per CDR3 protein. The sample lists roughly 680,000 distinct CDR3 sequences; over 40% were seen once. Sequencing used blood. The receptors derive from a woman over 75 in good health.

The sample holds many counts of this clonotype. The J gene is TRBJ2-3, the V gene TRBV7-9; no clear D. Trimming removed 7 bases from V and 11 bases from J, with 16 bases in between. The CDR3 contains 12 residues. The germline gives CDR1 SEHNR, CDR2 FQNEAQ (reference sequence). The DNA for the CDR3 is TGTGCCAGCACCAGAACGGACGAGAAGCAGTATTTT. Amino acids: CASTRTDEKQYF.

This clonotype has a count of ten or more. The genes are TRBV5-5 and TRBJ2-7; no firm D call. CDR3 size: 11 residues. The V and J ends lost 2 bases and 5 bases respectively, with 5 bases between them. CDR1 and CDR2 (germline): SGHKS, YYEKEE (reference sequence). The CDR3 region has the DNA TGTGCCAGCAGCTTTTCGAACGAGCAGTACTTC. Protein sequence: CASSFSNEQYF.

This chain joins TRBV20-1 and TRBJ1-2; D perhaps matches TRBD1 (6 bases). V lost 6 bases, J lost 5 bases, and 19 bases lay in between. In germline, CDR1 is DFQATT, CDR2 SNEGSKA (reference sequence). The CDR3 consists of 14 residues. The CDR3: CSATNWDIKYGYTF. CDR3 nucleotide sequence: TGCAGTGCAACGAACTGGGACATAAAGTATGGCTACACCTTC.

The V gene is TRBV11-3, the J gene TRBJ2-5, with D possibly TRBD2 on 5 matching bases. Per germline, CDR1 SGHNT and CDR2 YENEEA. V gave up 3 bases and J gave up 3 bases, with 8 bases separating them. This CDR3 contains 13 residues. This CDR3 reads CASSFMREETQYF. CDR3 nucleotide sequence: TGTGCCAGCAGCTTTATGAGGGAAGAGACCCAGTACTTC.

In this sample, this clonotype turned up a few times. This sequence joins TRBV9 and TRBJ2-2; D is perhaps TRBD1 (6 bases). Germline V CDR1 and CDR2: SGDLS, YYNGEE. The germline V and J ends were trimmed by 1 base and 3 bases, with 10 bases remaining between them. The CDR3 has 15 residues. This CDR3 is CASSVQGLDTGELFF. CDR3 DNA sequence: TGTGCCAGCAGCGTACAGGGGTTGGACACCGGGGAGCTGTTTTTT.

This clonotype appeared many times. The CDR3: CAISEGTGSYGYTF. CDR3 coding DNA: TGTGCCATCAGTGAGGGGACAGGCTCCTATGGCTACACCTTC. The chain employs TRBV10-3 and TRBJ1-2, with TRBD1 identical over 8 bases. This CDR3 comprises 14 residues. Losses at the gene ends were 2 bases for V and 4 bases for J; bases not matched to a gene: 3. CDR1 and CDR2 from the germline V gene are ENHRY and SYGVKD.

This rearrangement joins TRBV10-3 to TRBJ1-1; D uncertain. CDR1 is ENHRY and CDR2 is SYGVKD in the germline V gene. The CDR3 has 14 amino acids. V gave up 0 bases and J gave up 1 base, with 6 bases separating them. Here the CDR3 reads CAISESGKNTEAFF. The CDR3 DNA follows: TGTGCCATCAGTGAGTCTGGCAAGAACACTGAAGCTTTCTTT.

This clonotype was counted only a few times. V is TRBV23-1 and J is TRBJ1-4; a possible D gene is TRBD1 (5 bases). TRBV23-1 belongs to the ORF category, with a function that is uncertain. V lost 6 bases to trimming and J lost 2 bases, with 19 bases between them. The CDR3 has 17 residues. The CDR3 spells CASRTVPGKRTNEKLFF. In DNA, the CDR3 is TGCGCCAGCAGGACTGTCCCAGGGAAGAGGACTAATGAAAAACTGTTTTTT.

The genes are TRBV20-1 and TRBJ1-5; D not certain. V lost 0 bases and J lost 4, with 13 bases in between. The CDR3 consists of 15 residues. Germline CDR1 is DFQATT and CDR2 is SNEGSKA (reference sequence). DNA for the CDR3: TGCAGTGCTAGAGATCCACGCGGTAGGAATCAGCCCCAGCATTTT. This encodes CSARDPRGRNQPQHF.

The chain uses TRBV7-9 and TRBJ1-2; D ambiguous. CDR3 length: 14 residues. The germline V and J ends were trimmed by 5 bases and 5 bases, with 15 bases remaining between them. Germline loops: CDR1 SEHNR, CDR2 FQNEAQ (reference sequence). The CDR3 DNA follows: TGTGCCAGCAGCGGAGAGAACCAATATTATGGCTACACCTTC. Translating gives CASSGENQYYGYTF. The entire variable domain, with the rest obtained from reference TRBV7-9 and TRBJ1-2, is as follows: DTGVSQNPRHKITKRGQNVTFRCDPISEHNRLYWYRQTLGQGPEFLTYFQNEAQLEKSRLLSDRFSAERPKGSFSTLEIQRTEQGDSAMYLCASSGENQYYGYTFGSGTRLTVV.

The rearrangement links TRBV5-1 to TRBJ1-5, with D tentatively TRBD1 (5 bases). The CDR3 loop spans 15 amino acids. V lost 0 bases, J lost 6 bases, and 13 bases lay in between. Germline V gene sequence: CDR1 SGHRS, CDR2 YFSETQ. CDR3 residues: CASSLAGGAGQPQHF. Written as DNA, the CDR3 is TGCGCCAGCAGCTTGGCAGGAGGGGCGGGTCAGCCCCAGCATTTT.

This clonotype was seen ten or more times. The rearrangement joins TRBV6-5 to TRBJ2-1, with D perhaps TRBD1 or TRBD2 (5 bases each). Trimming took off 5 bases at V and 9 bases at J, with 20 bases between the two ends. This CDR3 is 15 amino acids long. The germline gives CDR1 MNHEY, CDR2 SVGAGI. CDR3 loop: CASSLPGATLGEQFF. CDR3 nucleotide sequence: TGTGCCAGCAGTCTCCCCGGGGCGACCCTAGGTGAGCAGTTCTTC.

The chain employs TRBV7-3 and TRBJ1-1; 7 bases align to TRBD1. In germline, CDR1 is SGHTA, CDR2 FQGTGA. The CDR3 extends over 15 amino acids. J lost 1 base, V lost 7 bases, and 9 bases had no gene match. The CDR3 bases are TGTGCCAGCAACCCCGGGGGACAGACGAACACTGAAGCTTTCTTT. Amino acid sequence: CASNPGGQTNTEAFF.

The rearrangement uses TRBV6-5 and TRBJ2-4; D gene uncertain. CDR3 length: 15 residues. Germline loops: CDR1 MNHEY, CDR2 SVGAGI. The germline V and J ends were trimmed by 4 bases and 0 bases, with 10 bases remaining between them. The chain's CDR3 is CASSSSRLAKNIQYF. CDR3 bases: TGTGCCAGCAGTTCTTCCAGGCTAGCCAAAAACATTCAGTACTTC.

This clonotype has ten or more counts. This chain connects TRBV20-1 to TRBJ2-5; TRBD1 matches at 7 bases. Trimming removed 6 bases from V and 3 bases from J; junction bases left unmatched: 19. This CDR3 comprises 17 residues. Germline values: CDR1 DFQATT, CDR2 SNEGSKA (reference sequence). DNA for the CDR3: TGCAGTGCAAACCCGGGACAGAGTCGATTCGGGGAAGAGACCCAGTACTTC. This gives the protein CSANPGQSRFGEETQYF.

Turning to this clonotype: An end of the junction does not agree with germline; a read error may underlie this. The chain joins TRBV20-1 to TRBJ2-5; no clear D. The CDR3 sequence is 14 residues long. The germline CDR1 and CDR2 sequences are DFQATT and SNEGSKA (reference sequence). The CDR3 nucleotides are TGCAGTGCTATTTTTCAGCCGGTTGGAGAGACCCCGTACTTC. Its translation: CSAIFQPVGETPYF.

The chain is built from TRBV20-1 and TRBJ2-5, with 7 bases that match TRBD2. Germline V gives CDR1 DFQATT, CDR2 SNEGSKA (reference sequence). V was pared by 2 bases and J by 0 bases, with 3 bases of the junction left unmatched. This CDR3 has 14 amino acids. The CDR3 spells CSARLADYQETQYF. The CDR3 DNA reads as TGCAGTGCTAGACTAGCGGACTACCAAGAGACCCAGTACTTC.

This rearrangement joins TRBV7-2 to TRBJ1-2, with a weak D call TRBD1 (5 bases). The germline CDR1 and CDR2 sequences are SGHTA and FQGNSA. The V gene lost 4 bases and the J gene lost 8 bases, with 17 bases spanning the gap. The CDR3 has 14 amino acids. The CDR3 spells CASSSTGAPQGYTF. Here the CDR3 DNA reads TGTGCCAGCAGCTCGACTGGGGCCCCCCAAGGCTACACCTTC.

The genes are TRBV10-3 and TRBJ2-1; D is unresolved. CDR1 is ENHRY and CDR2 is SYGVKD in the germline V gene. V gave up 6 bases and J gave up 7 bases, with 7 bases separating them. The length of the CDR3 is 11 residues. CDR3 sequence (DNA): TGTGCCATCAGAAGGGAAAATGAGCAGTTCTTC. Encoded protein: CAIRRENEQFF.

The chain employs TRBV25-1 and TRBJ2-3, with a possible D match to TRBD2 (6 bases). CDR1 MGHDK and CDR2 SYGVNS come from the germline V gene. Deletions cut 4 bases from V and 2 bases from J, with 16 bases between. The CDR3 runs to 16 residues. This CDR3 is CASSGGTAGNTDTQYF. The CDR3, as DNA: TGTGCCAGCAGTGGCGGGACGGCCGGGAACACAGATACGCAGTATTTT.

In DNA, the CDR3 is TGTGCCAGCAGCCAAGTAGCCGCTCAGGTGGACGAGCAGTACTTC. This codes for CASSQVAAQVDEQYF. The V gene is TRBV4-2, the J gene TRBJ2-7; D call uncertain. Germline lookup yields CDR1 LGHNA and CDR2 YNFKEQ. The germline V and J ends were trimmed by 1 base and 5 bases, with 15 bases remaining between them. This CDR3 is 15 amino acids long.

The V gene is TRBV15, the J gene TRBJ2-5, with D perhaps assigned TRBD1 or TRBD2 (5 bases each). The CDR3 length is 14 residues. Germline loops: CDR1 LNHNV, CDR2 YYDKDF (reference sequence). Trimming removed 5 bases at V and 2 bases at J, with 12 bases between. CDR3 loop: CATSLARGQETQYF. The CDR3 region has the DNA TGTGCCACCAGCCTGGCGAGGGGACAAGAGACCCAGTACTTC.

This clonotype has a count of ten or more. The chain couples TRBV2 to TRBJ2-1, with 9 bases matching TRBD2. Germline CDR1 and CDR2: SNHLY and FYNNEI. The CDR3 spans 15 residues. Unmatched junction bases numbered 8, after V lost 2 bases and J lost 9 bases. CDR3 sequence reads: CASSESASGIGEQFF. CDR3 nucleotides: TGTGCCAGCAGTGAATCGGCTAGCGGGATCGGTGAGCAGTTCTTC.

This chain links TRBV18 with TRBJ2-7; unclear D gene. The CDR3 has 20 residues. Germline V CDR1 and CDR2: KGHSH, LQKENI. The V and J ends lost 3 bases and 0 bases respectively, with 27 bases between them. CDR3 protein: CASSPFTPSRTRQSSYEQYF. In nucleotides, the CDR3 is TGTGCCAGCTCACCCTTCACTCCCTCTCGTACCCGTCAGAGCTCCTACGAGCAGTACTTC.

Regarding this clonotype: This clone may be a read error of a much larger clone one base away. V gene TRBV7-2 combines with J gene TRBJ2-5, with TRBD2 matching 9 bases. The tail of the sequence fits TRBJ2-1 better, so the J call may be wrong. The CDR3 is 16 residues long. Germline loops: CDR1 SGHTA, CDR2 FQGNSA. The CDR3 nucleotides read TGTGCCAGCAGCTTAGTCGGTACTAGCGGGCAAGAGACCCAGTTCTTC. It is translated as CASSLVGTSGQETQFF.